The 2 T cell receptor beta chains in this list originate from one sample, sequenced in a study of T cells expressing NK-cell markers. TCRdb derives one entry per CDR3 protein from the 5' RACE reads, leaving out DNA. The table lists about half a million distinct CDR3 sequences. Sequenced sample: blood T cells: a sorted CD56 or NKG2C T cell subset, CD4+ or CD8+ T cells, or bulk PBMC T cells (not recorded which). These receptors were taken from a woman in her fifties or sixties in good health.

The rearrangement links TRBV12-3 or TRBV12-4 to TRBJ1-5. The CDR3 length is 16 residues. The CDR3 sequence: CASSLGLLRDNQPQHF.

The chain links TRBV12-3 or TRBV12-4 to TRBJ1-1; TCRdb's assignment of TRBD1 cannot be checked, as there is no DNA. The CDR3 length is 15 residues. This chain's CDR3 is CASSLRGTGGTEAFF.